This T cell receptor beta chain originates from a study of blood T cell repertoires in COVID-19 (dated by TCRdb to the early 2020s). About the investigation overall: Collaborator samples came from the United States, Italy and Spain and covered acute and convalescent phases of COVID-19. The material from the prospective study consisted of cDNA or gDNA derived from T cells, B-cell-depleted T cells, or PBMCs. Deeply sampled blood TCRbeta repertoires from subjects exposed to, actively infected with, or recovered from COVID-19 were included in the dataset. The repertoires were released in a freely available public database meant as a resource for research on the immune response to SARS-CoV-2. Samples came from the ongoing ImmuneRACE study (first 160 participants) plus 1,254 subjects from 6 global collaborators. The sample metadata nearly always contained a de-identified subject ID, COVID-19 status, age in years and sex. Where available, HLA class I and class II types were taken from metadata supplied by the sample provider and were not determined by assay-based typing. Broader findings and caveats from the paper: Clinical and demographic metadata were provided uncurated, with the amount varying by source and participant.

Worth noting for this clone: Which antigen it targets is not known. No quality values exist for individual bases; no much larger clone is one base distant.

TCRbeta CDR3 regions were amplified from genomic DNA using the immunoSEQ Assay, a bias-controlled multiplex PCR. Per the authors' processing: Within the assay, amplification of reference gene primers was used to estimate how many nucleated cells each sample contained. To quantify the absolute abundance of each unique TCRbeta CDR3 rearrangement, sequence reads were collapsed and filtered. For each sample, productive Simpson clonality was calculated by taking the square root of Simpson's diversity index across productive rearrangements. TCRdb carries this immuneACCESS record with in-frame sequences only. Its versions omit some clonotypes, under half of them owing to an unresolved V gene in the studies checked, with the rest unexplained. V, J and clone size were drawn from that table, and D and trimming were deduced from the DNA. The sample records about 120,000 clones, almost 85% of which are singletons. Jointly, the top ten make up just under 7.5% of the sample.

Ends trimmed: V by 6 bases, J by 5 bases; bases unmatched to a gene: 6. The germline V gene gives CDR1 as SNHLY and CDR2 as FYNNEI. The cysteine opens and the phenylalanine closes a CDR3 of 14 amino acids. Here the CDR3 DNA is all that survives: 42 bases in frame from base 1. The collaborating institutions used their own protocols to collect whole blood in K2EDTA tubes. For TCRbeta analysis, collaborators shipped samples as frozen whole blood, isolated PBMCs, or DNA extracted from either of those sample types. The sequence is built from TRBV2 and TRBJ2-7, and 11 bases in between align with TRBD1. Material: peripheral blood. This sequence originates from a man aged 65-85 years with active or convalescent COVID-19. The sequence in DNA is TGTGCCAGCAGCTCTCCGGGACAGGGGGACGAGCAGTACTTC. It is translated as CASSSPGQGDEQYF.